The rows below give T cell receptor beta chains drawn from one sample of a study of shared clonotypes between healthy human individuals. Libraries were prepared by immunoSEQ multiplex PCR; TCRdb keeps only in-frame clonotypes and omits some of them. The sample lists around 560,000 clones, approximately 95% seen once, with about 0.11% in the top ten. The sequenced sample was naive CD8+ T cells sorted from blood. The receptors stem from a woman aged 25 to 39 in good health. CDR3s include the opening cysteine and the closing phenylalanine or tryptophan. Fields, in order: V gene, clone size, D gene, J gene, CDR3 DNA, CDR3 protein. D genes are given only for firm matches. Only part of the rows carry a size: once, few, many, or a class if the clone is expanded.

>TRBV27|NA|NA|TRBJ1-1
TGTGCCAGCAGTTTCGATCCCCCCCGGGTCACTGAAGCTTTCTTT
CASSFDPPRVTEAFF
>TRBV28|NA|NA|TRBJ2-5
TGTGCCAGCAGTTTTGTTGGTACTGGTGGGACCCAGTACTTC
CASSFVGTGGTQYF
>TRBV7-6|NA|NA|TRBJ2-5
TGTGCCAGCAGCTCCTATTATGGGAACCAAGAGACCCAGTACTTC
CASSSYYGNQETQYF
>TRBV5-1|NA|NA|TRBJ2-7
TGCGCCAGCAGCCCCGGACGGGAGCAGTACTTC
CASSPGREQYF
>TRBV2|NA|TRBD2|TRBJ2-7
TGTGCCAGCAGTGAGGATCGGCGGGAGACTAACGAGCAGTACTTC
CASSEDRRETNEQYF
>TRBV13|NA|NA|TRBJ2-1
TGTGCCAGCAGCTCCTTGCAGTACAATGAGCAGTTCTTC
CASSSLQYNEQFF
>TRBV28|NA|NA|TRBJ1-2
TGTGCCAGCAGTTCCGGTGGGTATGGCTACACCTTC
CASSSGGYGYTF
>TRBV30|NA|NA|TRBJ2-5
TGTGCCTGGAGTCCCAGTGACGGACTACAAGAGACCCAGTACTTC
CAWSPSDGLQETQYF
>TRBV6-5|NA|NA|TRBJ2-1
TGTGCCAGCAGTTACTCGTCAGGGTTCAATGAGCAGTTCTTC
CASSYSSGFNEQFF
>TRBV25-1|few|NA|TRBJ1-1
TGTGCCAGCAGTGAAGGTACTGAAGCTTTCTTT
CASSEGTEAFF
>TRBV11-2|once|NA|TRBJ1-1
TGTGCCAGCAGCTTAGGTCTTGTCCAGGCGGCGAACACTGAAGCTTTCTTT
CASSLGLVQAANTEAFF
>TRBV19|NA|TRBD2|TRBJ2-7
TGTGCCAGTAGTATTTCCCTAGCGGGAGGCCTCTCCTACGAGCAGTACTTC
CASSISLAGGLSYEQYF
>TRBV2|once|NA|TRBJ2-7
TGTGCCCTACTCTCGGGGGGCCCAGACTACGAGCAGTACTTC
CALLSGGPDYEQYF
>TRBV2|NA|NA|TRBJ2-1
TGTGCCAGCAGCTTGACATCCTCCTACAATGAGCAGTTCTTC
CASSLTSSYNEQFF
>TRBV19|NA|NA|TRBJ2-6
TGTGCCAGTAGTCCGGCTGGGGCCAACGTCCTGACTTTC
CASSPAGANVLTF
>TRBV27|NA|NA|TRBJ2-7
TGTGCCAGCAGTTTACAACCCTCCGTATTCTACGAGCAGTACTTC
CASSLQPSVFYEQYF
>TRBV7-9|NA|NA|TRBJ2-3
TGTGCCAGCAGCTTAGGGTACACAGATACGCAGTATTTT
CASSLGYTDTQYF
>TRBV5-4|once|NA|TRBJ1-1
TGTGCCAGCAGCCACGTACTCCCGAACACTGAAGCTTTCTTT
CASSHVLPNTEAFF